Below are 7 T cell receptor beta chains sequenced from a single sample in a study of T-cell memory formation after mild COVID-19. TCRdb reprocessed the 5' RACE reads via MiXCR and lists one record per CDR3 protein. Of around 370,000 distinct CDR3 sequences in the sample, 21% were seen once. Input material: PBMCs or a T cell subset sorted from them (not recorded which). These receptors were collected from an adult woman who had mild COVID-19 (a few samples of this study predate the infection). Cell type and time point are not known.

This rearrangement joins TRBV6-2 or TRBV6-3 to TRBJ2-7, with TRBD1 as a possible D gene (6 bases). From germline, CDR1 is MNHEY and CDR2 SVGEGT. The CDR3 runs 18 residues. Trimming stripped 6 bases from V and 6 bases from J, with 30 bases between. The CDR3 DNA reads as TGTGCCAGCAGCCCTAGGGACATCCCTCGGATAACTCGTGGCGAGCAGTACTTC. Translating it yields CASSPRDIPRITRGEQYF.

The V call is TRBV20-1, the J call TRBJ2-5; perhaps TRBD2 as D (6 bases). Trimming left V 4 bases short and J 5 bases short, with 20 bases between. Germline V gives CDR1 DFQATT, CDR2 SNEGSKA (reference sequence). The CDR3 runs 15 residues. In DNA form, the CDR3 reads TGCAGTGCTATGGCTAGCGAGCACCCTGGGGAGACCCAGTACTTC. Translated: CSAMASEHPGETQYF.

This clonotype was found many times. The chain links TRBV5-1 to TRBJ2-2; the D is unclear. The V and J ends lost 0 bases and 2 bases respectively, with 5 bases between them. This CDR3 is 14 amino acids long. The germline V gene encodes CDR1 SGHRS and CDR2 YFSETQ. CDR3 residues: CASSLDINTGELFF. In DNA, the CDR3 is TGCGCCAGCAGCTTGGACATAAACACCGGGGAGCTGTTTTTT.

The chain is built from TRBV5-1 and TRBJ1-1; no clear D gene. The CDR3 is made up of 16 amino acids. V was pared by 3 bases and J by 1 base, with 16 bases between. CDR1 is SGHRS and CDR2 is YFSETQ in the germline V gene. The CDR3 DNA is TGCGCCAGCAGCTCCGGCCGAGGACTCACGAACACTGAAGCTTTCTTT. Protein: CASSSGRGLTNTEAFF.

V gene TRBV14 combines with J gene TRBJ2-6, with D maybe TRBD1 (5 bases). The V end lost 3 bases, the J end lost 0 bases, and 12 bases lay between the germline ends. CDR1 and CDR2 (germline): SGHDN, FVKESK. The CDR3 is 17 amino acids. The CDR3: CASSQIQALSGANVLTF. For the CDR3, the DNA is TGTGCCAGCAGCCAGATACAGGCCCTCTCTGGGGCCAACGTCCTGACTTTC.

The chain is built from TRBV9 and TRBJ1-1; no firm D call. V shed 3 bases and J shed 3 bases, with 9 bases lying between them. The germline CDR1 and CDR2 sequences are SGDLS and YYNGEE. CDR3 length equals 13 residues. CDR3 nucleotides: TGTGCCAGCAGCGCTATACCGGACACTGAAGCTTTCTTT. Amino acids: CASSAIPDTEAFF. Complete variable domain (other parts from reference TRBV9 and TRBJ1-1): DSGVTQTPKHLITATGQRVTLRCSPRSGDLSVYWYQQSLDQGLQFLIQYYNGEERAKGNILERFSAQQFPDLHSELNLSSLELGDSALYFCASSAIPDTEAFFGQGTRLTVV.

There are a few counts of this clonotype. V and J are TRBV24-1 and TRBJ1-5, with D possibly being TRBD1 (5 bases). The germline V gene encodes CDR1 KGHDR and CDR2 SFDVKD. The V and J ends lost 5 bases and 0 bases respectively, with 7 bases between them. The CDR3 consists of 14 residues. The CDR3 sequence: CATSGGDSNQPQHF. The CDR3 nucleotides are TGTGCCACCAGTGGAGGGGATAGCAATCAGCCCCAGCATTTT.